These 12 T cell receptor beta chains were all obtained from the same sample, sequenced in a study of T cells in Graves' hyperthyroidism and ophthalmopathy. The source material, RNA transcripts, was used to amplify TCR beta CDR3 regions. During a first-round RT-PCR of the TCR CDR3, the HTBI primer set was used. TCRdb passed the multiplex PCR reads through MiXCR, listing each CDR3 protein once. The table has some 510,000 distinct CDR3 sequences, less than 25% seen once. What was sequenced was blood. All receptors come from a man younger than 35 with Graves' hyperthyroidism.

This sequence joins TRBV27 and TRBJ2-7; 9 nucleotides agree with TRBD1. The CDR3 is 12 residues long. V dropped 10 bases and J dropped 6; count of bases not matched to a gene: 7. Germline V gives CDR1 MNHEY, CDR2 SMNVEV (reference sequence). CDR3 protein: CATGTGGPEQYF. CDR3 nucleotide sequence: TGTGCCACTGGAACAGGGGGCCCCGAGCAGTACTTC.

This chain joins TRBV7-9 and TRBJ2-5; TRBD2 matches at 12 bases. The CDR3 is 16 amino acids. The germline V gene has CDR1 SEHNR and CDR2 FQNEAQ (reference sequence). J lost 1 base, V lost 5 bases, and 5 bases had no gene match. The CDR3 reads CASSHTSGGRQETQYF. CDR3 nucleotide sequence: TGTGCCAGCAGCCACACTAGCGGGGGGCGCCAAGAGACCCAGTACTTC.

Turning to this clonotype: One junction end disagrees with the germline gene, perhaps due to a read error. The V gene is TRBV28, the J gene TRBJ2-5, with no clear D. The CDR3 has 15 amino acids. From germline, CDR1 is MDHEN and CDR2 SYDVKM. This chain's CDR3 is CASAGRRWYQETKYF. The CDR3 DNA follows: TGTGCCAGCGCCGGGCGGCGCTGGTACCAAGAGACCAAGTACTTC.

The chain uses TRBV20-1 and TRBJ2-5; 8 bases match TRBD2. Looked up from germline, CDR1 is DFQATT and CDR2 is SNEGSKA (reference sequence). The J segment lost 4 bases and the V segment lost 1 base, leaving 5 bases of the junction unmatched. The CDR3 length is 14 residues. CDR3 in amino acids: CSARAGGPTETQYF. The CDR3 DNA sequence: TGCAGTGCTAGAGCGGGGGGGCCAACAGAGACCCAGTACTTC.

This clonotype was seen a few times. This chain connects TRBV5-1 to TRBJ2-7, with D perhaps assigned TRBD1 or TRBD2 (5 bases each). V was clipped by 2 bases and J by 2 bases, with 11 bases between them. This CDR3 is built from 14 residues. Per the germline V gene, CDR1 is SGHRS and CDR2 is YFSETQ. The CDR3 spells CASSLEGTTYEQYF. The CDR3, as DNA: TGCGCCAGCAGCTTAGAGGGGACGACCTACGAGCAGTACTTC.

The table lists this clonotype with a few counts. The chain has TRBV5-1 and TRBJ2-5; the D is unclear. This CDR3 has 12 amino acids. Germline V gene lookup returns CDR1 SGHRS and CDR2 YFSETQ. The germline V and J ends were trimmed by 3 bases and 1 base, with 4 bases remaining between them. The DNA for the CDR3 is TGCGCCAGCAGCTGGGCCCAAGAGACCCAGTACTTC. It encodes CASSWAQETQYF.

In this sample, this clonotype turned up a few times. The chain uses TRBV28 and TRBJ2-5, with a weak D call TRBD2 (6 bases). Looked up from germline, CDR1 is MDHEN and CDR2 is SYDVKM. The CDR3 extends over 16 amino acids. The ends were cut back, 7 bases at V and 3 bases at J, with 21 bases in the middle. The CDR3 coding sequence is TGTGCCAGCACCCCGGGACGGAGGGGATCCAAAGAGACCCAGTACTTC. Amino acids: CASTPGRRGSKETQYF.

Ten or more counts support this clonotype. The chain links TRBV7-9 to TRBJ1-2; D is uncertain. Per germline, CDR1 SEHNR and CDR2 FQNEAQ (reference sequence). The CDR3 sequence is 16 residues long. The V gene lost 5 bases and the J gene lost 0 bases, with 16 bases spanning the gap. The CDR3 DNA sequence: TGTGCCAGCAGCGGCCCGGACGGAACCACTAACTATGGCTACACCTTC. It translates to CASSGPDGTTNYGYTF.

V usage is TRBV2 and J usage is TRBJ1-2; 7 bases align to TRBD1. The CDR3 is 16 residues long. V trimming: 9 bases; J trimming: 0 bases; junction bases outside the gene matches: 13. Germline CDR1 SNHLY, CDR2 FYNNEI. Here the CDR3 DNA reads TGTGCCAGAGATATTTCCGGGACAGAATCTAACTATGGCTACACCTTC. This codes for CARDISGTESNYGYTF.

V and J are TRBV28 and TRBJ2-3; D is uncertain. Trimming took off 2 bases at V and 3 bases at J, with 15 bases between the two ends. Looked up from germline, CDR1 is MDHEN and CDR2 is SYDVKM. This CDR3 comprises 16 residues. This chain's CDR3 is CASSLRAPKETDTQYF. As DNA, the CDR3 is TGTGCCAGCAGTTTAAGGGCCCCGAAGGAGACAGATACGCAGTATTTT. Full variable domain (outside the CDR3, taken from reference TRBV28 and TRBJ2-3): DVKVTQSSRYLVKRTGEKVFLECVQDMDHENMFWYRQDPGLGLRLIYFSYDVKMKEKGDIPEGYSVSREKKERFSLILESASTNQTSMYLCASSLRAPKETDTQYFGPGTRLTVL.

Worth noting for this clonotype: Germline is not matched at one junction end, which may reflect a read error. V usage is TRBV12-3 or TRBV12-4 and J usage is TRBJ1-1; D ambiguous. The CDR3 is 13 residues long. The CDR3 coding sequence is TGTGCAGCCGGGAGTGTCCTTAACACTGATGCTTTCTTT. It yields the protein CAAGSVLNTDAFF.

In its sample, this clonotype was seen many times. The chain employs TRBV7-9 and TRBJ1-1; no definite D call. The CDR3 has 14 amino acids. The V gene's germline CDR1 is SEHNR and CDR2 FQNEAQ (reference sequence). The V end was cut by 6 bases, the J end by 0 bases, with 11 bases between. The CDR3 DNA reads as TGTGCCAGCAGGTCGGGCGACCTGAACACTGAAGCTTTCTTT. Encoded protein: CASRSGDLNTEAFF.